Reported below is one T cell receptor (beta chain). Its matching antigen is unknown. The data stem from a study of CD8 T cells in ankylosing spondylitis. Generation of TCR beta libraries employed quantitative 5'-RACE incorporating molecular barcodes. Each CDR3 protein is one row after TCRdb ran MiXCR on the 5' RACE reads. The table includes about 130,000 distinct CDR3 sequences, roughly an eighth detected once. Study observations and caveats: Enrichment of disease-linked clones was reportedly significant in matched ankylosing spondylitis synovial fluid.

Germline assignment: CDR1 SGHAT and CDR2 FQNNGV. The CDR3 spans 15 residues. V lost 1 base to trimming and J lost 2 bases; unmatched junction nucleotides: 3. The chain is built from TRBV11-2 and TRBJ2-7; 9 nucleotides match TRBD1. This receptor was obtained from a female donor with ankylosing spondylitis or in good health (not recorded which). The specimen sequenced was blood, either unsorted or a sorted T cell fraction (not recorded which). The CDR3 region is CASSLGTGAAYEQYF. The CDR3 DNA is TGTGCCAGCAGCTTAGGGACAGGGGCCGCCTACGAGCAGTACTTC.